The 2 T cell receptor beta chains reported below all come from one sample, sequenced in a study of response to subunit inactivated influenza vaccine. TCRdb analysed the RT-PCR reads with MiXCR anew, one entry per CDR3 protein. The data show about 780,000 distinct CDR3 sequences, 18% seen once. The specimen was PBMCs from blood, collected 5 to 6 days after vaccination. The receptors originated from a man aged 50 to 59 who received an inactivated influenza vaccine.

This clonotype occurred a few times. V gene TRBV12-3 or TRBV12-4 combines with J gene TRBJ1-5, with a weak D call TRBD1 (5 bases). The V and J ends lost 5 bases and 2 bases respectively, with 16 bases between them. This CDR3 is 16 amino acids long. The DNA of the CDR3 is TGTGCCAGCAGTCTCCAGCGGGGGGACGGCAATCAGCCCCAGCATTTT. It is translated as CASSLQRGDGNQPQHF.

The table lists this clonotype with a few counts. The chain has TRBV29-1 and TRBJ1-2, with 9 positions matching TRBD1. Germline CDR1 SQVTM, CDR2 ANQGSEA. The V and J ends lost 7 bases and 8 bases, in that order; junction bases with no gene match: 14. The CDR3 runs to 14 residues. The CDR3 DNA reads as TGCAGCGCCTGGGACAGGGCGGTCGGTAGCGGCTACACCTTC. It specifies CSAWDRAVGSGYTF. The full variable domain, with the rest looked up from reference TRBV29-1 and TRBJ1-2, is SAVISQKPSRDICQRGTSLTIQCQVDSQVTMMFWYRQQPGQSLTLIATANQGSEATYESGFVIDKFPISRPNLTFSTLTVSNMSPEDSSIYLCSAWDRAVGSGYTFGSGTRLTVV.